Described below is a single T cell receptor beta chain sequence and its context. These data originate in a study of T cell clusters in autoimmune cytopenias. TRB amplification used approximately 250 ng of peripheral blood genomic DNA. Multiplex touch-down PCR amplified TRB using TRB-A and TRB-B pools in one tube. TCRdb reanalyzed the multiplex PCR reads and collapses them to one entry per CDR3 protein, without DNA. The sample's table shows about 11,000 distinct CDR3 sequences. The V gene's germline CDR1 is SGHNT and CDR2 YYREEE (reference sequence). The CDR3 totals 15 residues. The same data also went into a second study, on T cell repertoires in aging, cancer and after chemotherapy.

The chain couples TRBV5-4 to TRBJ1-2. The source of this sequence is a human donor in good health. Sequencing input: peripheral blood. The CDR3 spells CASSPGRAGALGYTF.